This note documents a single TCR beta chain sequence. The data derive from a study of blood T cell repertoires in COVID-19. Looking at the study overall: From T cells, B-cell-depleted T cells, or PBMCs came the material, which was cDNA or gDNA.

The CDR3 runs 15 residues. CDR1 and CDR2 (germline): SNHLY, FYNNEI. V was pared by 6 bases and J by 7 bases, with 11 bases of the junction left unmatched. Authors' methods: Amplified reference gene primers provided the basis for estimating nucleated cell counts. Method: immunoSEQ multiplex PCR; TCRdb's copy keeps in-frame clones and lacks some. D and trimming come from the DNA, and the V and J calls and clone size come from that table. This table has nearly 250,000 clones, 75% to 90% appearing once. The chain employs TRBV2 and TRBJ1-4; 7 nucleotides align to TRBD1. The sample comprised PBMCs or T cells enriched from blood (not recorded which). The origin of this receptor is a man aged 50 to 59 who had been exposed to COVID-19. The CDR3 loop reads CASSAQGSFGEKLFF. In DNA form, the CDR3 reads TGTGCCAGCAGCGCACAGGGGTCTTTCGGTGAAAAACTGTTTTTT.